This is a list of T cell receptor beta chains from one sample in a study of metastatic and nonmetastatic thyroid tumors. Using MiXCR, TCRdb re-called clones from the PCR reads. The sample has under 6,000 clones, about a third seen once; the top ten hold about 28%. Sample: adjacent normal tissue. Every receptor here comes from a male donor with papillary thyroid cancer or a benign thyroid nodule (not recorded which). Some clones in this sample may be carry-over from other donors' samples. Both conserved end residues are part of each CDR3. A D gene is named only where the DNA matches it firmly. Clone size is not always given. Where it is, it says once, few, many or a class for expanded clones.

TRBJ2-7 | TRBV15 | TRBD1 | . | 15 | TGTGGCACGAGCAGAGGGACAGGGGGCTACTACGAGGAGTACTTC | CGTSRGTGGYYEEYF
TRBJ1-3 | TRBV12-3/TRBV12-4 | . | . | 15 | TGTGCCAGCAGTTTTGGGGCACCCTCTGGAAACACCATATATTTT | CASSFGAPSGNTIYF
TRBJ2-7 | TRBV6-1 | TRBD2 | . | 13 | TGTGCCAGCAGCGGGGGGTCCGTCTTAGAGCAGTACTTC | CASSGGSVLEQYF
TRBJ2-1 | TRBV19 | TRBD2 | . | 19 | TGTGCCAGTAGTATAGATGTTAATCTAGCGGGAGACCCCTACAATGAGCAGTTCTTC | CASSIDVNLAGDPYNEQFF
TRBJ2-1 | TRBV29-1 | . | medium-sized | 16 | TGCAGCGTTGAAGACGCAGACAGAAGCTCCTACAATGAGCAGTTCTTC | CSVEDADRSSYNEQFF
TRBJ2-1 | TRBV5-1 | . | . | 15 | TGCGCCAGCAGCTTGGTGGGACGGAACAACAATGAGCAGTTCTTC | CASSLVGRNNNEQFF
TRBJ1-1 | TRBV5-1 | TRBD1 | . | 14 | TGCGCCAGCAGTCTACAGGGGGAGAGGACTGAAGCTTTCTTT | CASSLQGERTEAFF
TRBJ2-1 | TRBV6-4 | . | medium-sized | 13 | TGTGCCAGCAGTGAGGGGGACTACAATGAGCAGTTCTTC | CASSEGDYNEQFF
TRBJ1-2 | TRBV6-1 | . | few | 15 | TGTGCCAGCAGCCCCGGAAACACAGTGAACTATGGCTACACCTTC | CASSPGNTVNYGYTF
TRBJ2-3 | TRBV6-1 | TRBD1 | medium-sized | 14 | TGTGCCAGCAATATACAGGGGGCTCGTGATACGCAGTATTTT | CASNIQGARDTQYF
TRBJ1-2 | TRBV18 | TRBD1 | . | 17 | TGTGCCAGCTCACCAAACGCCCCGGGACAGGGAGTTTATGGCTACACCTTC | CASSPNAPGQGVYGYTF
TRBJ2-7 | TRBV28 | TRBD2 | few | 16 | TGTGCCAGCAGTTTATATTTGGCTAGCGGGAGGAGTGAGCAGTACTTC | CASSLYLASGRSEQYF
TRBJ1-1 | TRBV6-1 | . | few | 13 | TGTGCCAGCAGTGTAGAGGGGCCCACTGAAGCTTTCTTT | CASSVEGPTEAFF
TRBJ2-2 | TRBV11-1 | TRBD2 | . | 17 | TGTGCCAGCAGCTTTCCGACTAGCGGGAGAGACACCGGGGAGCTGTTTTTT | CASSFPTSGRDTGELFF
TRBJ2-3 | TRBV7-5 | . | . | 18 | . | CISVPEALMGEDTDTQYF
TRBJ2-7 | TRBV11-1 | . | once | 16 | TGTGCCAGCAGCTTAGGACTATCGGGAGATCTCGACGAGCAGTACTTC | CASSLGLSGDLDEQYF
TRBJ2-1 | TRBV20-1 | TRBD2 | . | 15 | TGCAGTGCTAGAGATGCTAGCGGGTTAGGAAATGAGCAGTTCTTC | CSARDASGLGNEQFF
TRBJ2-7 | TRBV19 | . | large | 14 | TGTGCCAGTAAGGTGGCGGTTAGCTCCTACGAGCAGTACTTC | CASKVAVSSYEQYF
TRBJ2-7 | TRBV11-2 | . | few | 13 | TGTGCCAGCAGCGCCTACGTAGGAGGACAGACGTACTTC | CASSAYVGGQTYF
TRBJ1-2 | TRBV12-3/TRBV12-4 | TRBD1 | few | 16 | TGTGCCAGCAGTGACCCCGGGACAGGTGCCTCCTATGGCTACACCTTC | CASSDPGTGASYGYTF
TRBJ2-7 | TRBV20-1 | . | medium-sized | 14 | TGCAGTGCTAGAACGCTAGCAGGGAGCGACGAGCAGTACTTC | CSARTLAGSDEQYF
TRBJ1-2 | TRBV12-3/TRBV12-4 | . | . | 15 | TGTGCCAGCAGTCGAGAGAACAGGGAAAACTATGGCTACACCTTC | CASSRENRENYGYTF
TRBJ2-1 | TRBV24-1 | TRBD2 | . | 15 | TGTGCCACCAGTGACACCGGGACTAGCTTCAATGAGCAGTTCTTC | CATSDTGTSFNEQFF
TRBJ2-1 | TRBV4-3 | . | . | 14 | TGCGCCAGCAGCCAAGATTGGCGGGATCATGAGCAGTTCTTC | CASSQDWRDHEQFF
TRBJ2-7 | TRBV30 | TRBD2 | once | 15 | TGTGCCTGGAGTGCTTTAGCGGGGGCAACCTACGAGCAGTACTTC | CAWSALAGATYEQYF
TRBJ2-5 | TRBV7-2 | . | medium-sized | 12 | TGTGCCAGCAGCACCAGCCAAGAGACCCAGTACTTC | CASSTSQETQYF
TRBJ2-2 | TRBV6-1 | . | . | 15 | TGTGCCAGCAAGAGAACCGGGACCTACACCGGGGAGCTGTTTTTT | CASKRTGTYTGELFF
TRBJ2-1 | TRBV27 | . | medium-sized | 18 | TGTGCCAGCAGTTTGCGTGGGTTGGCGGGGAGGCTAGGGCATGAGCAGTTCTTC | CASSLRGLAGRLGHEQFF
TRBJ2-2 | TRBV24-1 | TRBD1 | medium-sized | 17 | TGTGCCACCAGTGATCCGAGGGGGACAGGGCCCACCGGGGAGCTGTTTTTT | CATSDPRGTGPTGELFF
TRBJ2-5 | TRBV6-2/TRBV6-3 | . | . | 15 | TGTGCCAGCAGTTCCTTGGGGGCGGCTGAGGAGACCCAGTACTTC | CASSSLGAAEETQYF
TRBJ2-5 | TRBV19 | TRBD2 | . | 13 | TGTGCCACTAGAAGCGGGACTTCGGGGACCCAGTACTTC | CATRSGTSGTQYF
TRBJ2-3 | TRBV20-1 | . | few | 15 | TGCAGTGCTAGAGATAGGCAGGACTTCACAGATACGCAGTATTTT | CSARDRQDFTDTQYF
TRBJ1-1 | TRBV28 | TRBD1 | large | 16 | TGTGCCAGCAGCCCTATGAAGACAGGGTTGAACACTGAAGCTTTCTTT | CASSPMKTGLNTEAFF
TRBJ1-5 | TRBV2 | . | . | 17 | TGTGCCAGCAGTGAAGCGCTTCGAGGGGGTCTAGGTCAGCCCCAGCATTTT | CASSEALRGGLGQPQHF
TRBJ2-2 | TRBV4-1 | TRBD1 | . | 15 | TGCGCCAGCAGCCAAATAGACAGGGATGCCGGGGAGCTGTTTTTT | CASSQIDRDAGELFF
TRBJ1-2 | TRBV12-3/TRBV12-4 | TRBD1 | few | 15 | TGTGCCAGCAGTACGACAGGGGGCCTCGACTATGGCTACACCTTC | CASSTTGGLDYGYTF
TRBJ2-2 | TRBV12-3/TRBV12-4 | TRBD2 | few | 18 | TGTGCCAGCAGTTTATCTGTGGGACTAGCGGGGTACACCGGGGAGCTGTTTTTT | CASSLSVGLAGYTGELFF
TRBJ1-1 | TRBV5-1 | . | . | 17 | TGCGCCAGCAGCCCCAACCCCGCACAGGGTTGGGACACTGAAGCTTTCTTT | CASSPNPAQGWDTEAFF
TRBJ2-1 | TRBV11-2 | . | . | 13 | TGTGCCAGCATAGGCAGGCGCTCCAATGAGCAGTTCTTC | CASIGRRSNEQFF
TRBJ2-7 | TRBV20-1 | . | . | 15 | TGCAGTGCGAGCTCCGGGCCCCAGGGGGGCTACGAGCAGTACTTC | CSASSGPQGGYEQYF
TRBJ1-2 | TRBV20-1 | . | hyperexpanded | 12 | TGCAGTGCTTGGACAGCTAACTATGGCTACACCTTC | CSAWTANYGYTF
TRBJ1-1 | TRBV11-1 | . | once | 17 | TGTGCCAGCAGCTTAGCGGAAGGGACCCTAATAGATACTGAAGCTTTCTTT | CASSLAEGTLIDTEAFF
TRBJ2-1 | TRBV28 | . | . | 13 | TGTGCCAGCCTACACGGGGGCCTAAGTGAGCAGTTCTTC | CASLHGGLSEQFF
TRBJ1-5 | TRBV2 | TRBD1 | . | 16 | TGTGCCAGCATTGTGGGGGACAGGGGAAGCAATCAGCCCCAGCATTTT | CASIVGDRGSNQPQHF
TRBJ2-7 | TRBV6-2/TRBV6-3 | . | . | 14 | TGTGCCAGCAAATCCAAAAATTTCGACAGAGAGCAGTACTTC | CASKSKNFDREQYF
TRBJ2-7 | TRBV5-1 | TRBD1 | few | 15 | TGCGCCAGCAGCTTGGGACAGGGTTTCTCCTACGAGCAGTACTTC | CASSLGQGFSYEQYF
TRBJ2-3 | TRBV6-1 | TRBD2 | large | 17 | TGTGCCAGCAGTGAAGGATGGACTAGCGGGAGTGGGGATACGCAGTATTTT | CASSEGWTSGSGDTQYF
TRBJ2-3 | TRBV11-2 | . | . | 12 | TGTGCCAGCAGCTTGAGAACAGATACGCAGTATTTT | CASSLRTDTQYF
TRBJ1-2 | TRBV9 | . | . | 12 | TGTGCCAGCACCTCGACCTACTCTGGCTACACCTTC | CASTSTYSGYTF
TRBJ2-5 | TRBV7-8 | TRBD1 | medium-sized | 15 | TGTGCCAGCAGCTTAGCGGCAGGGGGACAAGAGACCCAGTACTTC | CASSLAAGGQETQYF
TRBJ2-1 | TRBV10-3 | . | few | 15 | TGTGCCATCAGTGAGCCGGACAGCTCCTACAATGAGCAGTTCTTC | CAISEPDSSYNEQFF
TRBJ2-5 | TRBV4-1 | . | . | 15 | TGCGCCAGCAGCCAAGATTACGGGCCCAAAAAGACCCAGTACTTC | CASSQDYGPKKTQYF
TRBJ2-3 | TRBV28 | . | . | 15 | TGTGCCAGCAGTTTGGGATTGATGGATCCAGATACGCAGTATTTT | CASSLGLMDPDTQYF
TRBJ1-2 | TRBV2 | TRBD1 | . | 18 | TGTGCCAGCAGTGAAGTCAGACAGGGTCCCGTGGTCTCCGGCGGCTACACCTTC | CASSEVRQGPVVSGGYTF
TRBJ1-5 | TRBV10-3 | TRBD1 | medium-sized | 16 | TGTGCCATCAGTGAGAATACGGACAGGGGTAGACAGCCCCAGCATTTT | CAISENTDRGRQPQHF
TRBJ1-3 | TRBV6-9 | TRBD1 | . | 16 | TGTGCCAGCAGTTATTCCCTCCAGGGGGTGGGAAACACCATATATTTT | CASSYSLQGVGNTIYF
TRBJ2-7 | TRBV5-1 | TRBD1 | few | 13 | TGCGCCAGCAGCACGACAGGGTATAGCGAGCAGTACTTC | CASSTTGYSEQYF
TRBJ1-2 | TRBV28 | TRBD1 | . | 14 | TGTGCCAGCAGTTTATTGGGGACAGGGTATGGCTACACCTTC | CASSLLGTGYGYTF
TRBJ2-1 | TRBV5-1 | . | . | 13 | TGCGCCAGCAGCCCGCCGCTAGCAGGGGAGCAGTTCTTC | CASSPPLAGEQFF